Listed below are T cell receptor beta chains from one sample, sequenced in a study of T-cell reconstitution after alpha-beta-depleted transplantation in children. Each CDR3 protein is one row after TCRdb ran MiXCR on the PCR reads. The table lists approximately 190,000 distinct CDR3 sequences, 5.5% to 7% of them singletons. The specimen was PBMCs, collected before TCRalphabeta/CD19-depleted stem cell transplant. Source of these receptors: a girl under three years old with combined immunodeficiency, due to receive a stem cell transplant. Each CDR3 is given with its conserved first and last residue. D genes are given only for firm matches. Clone size appears in some rows only: once, few, many, or a class for an expanded clone.

clone size: many; CDR3 length: 16; J gene: TRBJ2-7; V gene: TRBV4-3; D gene: TRBD1; CDR3 DNA: TGCGCCAGCAGCCAAGGAACCCCAGGGGGCGCGTACGAGCAGTACTTC; CDR3 protein: CASSQGTPGGAYEQYF
clone size: few; CDR3 length: 15; J gene: TRBJ2-3; V gene: TRBV12-3/TRBV12-4; D gene: .; CDR3 DNA: TGTGCCAGCACCTTGGGGCGGGGGCCCGGAGATACGCAGTATTTT; CDR3 protein: CASTLGRGPGDTQYF
clone size: many; CDR3 length: 15; J gene: TRBJ2-5; V gene: TRBV28; D gene: .; CDR3 DNA: TGTGCCAGCAGTTTTGGCGGAACAGGGTACGAGACCCAGTACTTC; CDR3 protein: CASSFGGTGYETQYF
clone size: many; CDR3 length: 16; J gene: TRBJ2-1; V gene: TRBV7-2; D gene: TRBD2; CDR3 DNA: TGTGCCAGCAGCTCCCCGGGAGGTATTTCCTACAATGAGCAGTTCTTC; CDR3 protein: CASSSPGGISYNEQFF
clone size: many; CDR3 length: 15; J gene: TRBJ1-3; V gene: TRBV7-6; D gene: .; CDR3 DNA: TGTGCCAGCAGCTCGACACAGGGATCTGGAAACACCATATATTTT; CDR3 protein: CASSSTQGSGNTIYF
clone size: many; CDR3 length: 16; J gene: TRBJ1-1; V gene: TRBV28; D gene: TRBD1; CDR3 DNA: TGTGCCAGCAGTTTAAAGGGGACAGGGTTAAGAACTGAAGCTTTCTTT; CDR3 protein: CASSLKGTGLRTEAFF
clone size: many; CDR3 length: 16; J gene: TRBJ2-1; V gene: TRBV29-1; D gene: .; CDR3 DNA: TGCAGCGTTGAAGAGCGGGGCAGAGATGCCTACAATGAGCAGTTCTTC; CDR3 protein: CSVEERGRDAYNEQFF
clone size: many; CDR3 length: 17; J gene: TRBJ2-3; V gene: TRBV28; D gene: TRBD1; CDR3 DNA: TGTGCCAGCAGTTTATTTCGGACAGGATTGGTTGCGTATACGCAGTATTTT; CDR3 protein: CASSLFRTGLVAYTQYF
clone size: few; CDR3 length: 16; J gene: TRBJ1-5; V gene: TRBV4-3; D gene: .; CDR3 DNA: TGCGCCAGCAGCCAGTACCCTACTGGGATCCGTCAGCCCCAGCATTTT; CDR3 protein: CASSQYPTGIRQPQHF
clone size: few; CDR3 length: 18; J gene: TRBJ2-5; V gene: TRBV21-1; D gene: .; CDR3 DNA: TGTGCCAGCAGACCCGTCAATGGACTAGCGGGGGCCCTAGGGACCCAGTACTTC; CDR3 protein: CASRPVNGLAGALGTQYF
clone size: .; CDR3 length: 16; J gene: TRBJ2-5; V gene: TRBV7-2; D gene: TRBD1; CDR3 DNA: TGTGCCAGCAGCCACTCTTACACAGGGGGCGGTGAGACCCAGTACTTC; CDR3 protein: CASSHSYTGGGETQYF
clone size: many; CDR3 length: 16; J gene: TRBJ2-5; V gene: TRBV20-1; D gene: TRBD2; CDR3 DNA: TGCAGTGCTAGAGATTCTAGCGGGGTCTTTCAAGAGACCCAGTACTTC; CDR3 protein: CSARDSSGVFQETQYF
clone size: few; CDR3 length: 13; J gene: TRBJ1-5; V gene: TRBV7-8; D gene: .; CDR3 DNA: TGTGCCAGCAGCTTAGACTGGGCAGCACCCCAGCATTTT; CDR3 protein: CASSLDWAAPQHF
clone size: many; CDR3 length: 16; J gene: TRBJ2-3; V gene: TRBV4-2; D gene: TRBD2; CDR3 DNA: TGTGCCAGCAGCCAGGGACTAGCGAGGGTCACAGATACGCAGTATTTT; CDR3 protein: CASSQGLARVTDTQYF
clone size: many; CDR3 length: 13; J gene: TRBJ2-5; V gene: TRBV20-1; D gene: TRBD2; CDR3 DNA: TGCAGTGCTGAAGCGGGAGGTCAAGAGACCCAGTACTTC; CDR3 protein: CSAEAGGQETQYF